This T cell receptor beta chain was identified during a study of blood T cell repertoires in COVID-19. TCRdb's table, derived via immunoSEQ multiplex PCR, lists solely in-frame clones and lacks some. The table records about 200,000 clones, approximately 83% of them present only once. Sequenced sample: peripheral blood. The sequence came from a man in his forties or fifties with acute or convalescent COVID-19.

As DNA, the CDR3 is TGTGCCAGCAGAGCTAGCGGGAGGACATCCGAGCAGTACTTC. It translates to CASRASGRTSEQYF. The chain combines TRBV2 with TRBJ2-7; 11 bases are shared with TRBD2. The germline V gene encodes CDR1 SNHLY and CDR2 FYNNEI. The CDR3 contains 14 residues. V was clipped by 6 bases and J by 6 bases; unmatched bases: 7.